This entry lists 5 T cell receptor beta chains sequenced from one sample in a study of shared clonotypes between healthy human individuals. Clones were sequenced by immunoSEQ multiplex PCR, and TCRdb holds only the in-frame ones, with some missing. The table has 2,500,000 or so clones, more than 85% seen once; the top ten hold 0.36%. Sequencing used naive CD4+ T cells from PBMCs. Sample subset: CD45RA+ positively selected. Every receptor here comes from a man younger than 35 in good health. Some clones in this sample may be carry-over from other donors' samples.

This chain joins TRBV28 and TRBJ2-3, with D possibly matching TRBD2 (5 bases). There are 18 residues in the CDR3. Between the trimmed V and J ends, which lost 11 bases and 0 bases, there was a span of 27 bases. Germline values: CDR1 MDHEN, CDR2 SYDVKM. Written as DNA, the CDR3 is TGTGCCTCTCTTGCATGGGCAGGAGGAAATTCTAGCACAGATACGCAGTATTTT. Its protein product is CASLAWAGGNSSTDTQYF. The full variable domain, its missing parts supplied by reference TRBV28 and TRBJ2-3, is DVKVTQSSRYLVKRTGEKVFLECVQDMDHENMFWYRQDPGLGLRLIYFSYDVKMKEKGDIPEGYSVSREKKERFSLILESASTNQTSMYLCASLAWAGGNSSTDTQYFGPGTRLTVL.

The rearrangement links TRBV5-1 to TRBJ1-4; a weak D match, TRBD1 (5 bases). The CDR3 has 16 residues. Trimming left V 0 bases short and J 0 bases short, with 9 bases between. The germline V gene encodes CDR1 SGHRS and CDR2 YFSETQ. The CDR3 protein is CASSLGDGATNEKLFF. The CDR3 region has the DNA TGCGCCAGCAGCTTGGGGGACGGAGCAACTAATGAAAAACTGTTTTTT.

The chain carries TRBV12-2 and TRBJ1-1. TRBV12-2 is a listed pseudogene. The CDR3 loop spans 17 amino acids. DNA for the CDR3: TGTGCAAGTCGCCCAAAAGGGCCCCGGGGTCTCAGGGTTGAAGCTTTCTTT. Its translation is CASRPKGPRGLRVEAFF.

In nucleotides, the CDR3 is TGTGCCAGCAGTGGCAGGGACACGTTGATGGAAAAACTGTTTTTT. Encoded protein: CASSGRDTLMEKLFF. The rearrangement uses TRBV6-1 and TRBJ1-4, with a weak D call TRBD1 (6 bases). V shed 4 bases and J shed 8 bases, with 17 bases lying between them. Germline CDR1 MNHNS, CDR2 SASEGT. This CDR3 is built from 15 residues.

This chain uses TRBV29-1 with TRBJ2-5, with 9 positions matching TRBD2. Germline CDR1 SQVTM, CDR2 ANQGSEA. With 7 bases clipped from V and 1 base from J, the junction kept 7 bases outside the gene matches. The CDR3 loop spans 14 amino acids. CDR3 nucleotide sequence: TGCAGCGCCCCAGCGGGAGGAACCCAAGAGACCCAGTACTTC. Encoded protein: CSAPAGGTQETQYF.